This T cell receptor beta chain was obtained from a study of control samples from healthy donors and cancer patients. Produced via immunoSEQ multiplex PCR; TCRdb's table is partial and in-frame only. The profile shows roughly 76,000 clones, around 94% of them singletons. In its sample, this clone was seen a few times. CDR3 size: 11 residues. The V call is TRBV21-1, the J call TRBJ1-2. TRBV21-1 constitutes a pseudogene. The clonotype was recovered from a woman between 18 and 29 years old in good health. Sequenced: blood. The CDR3 protein is CASSKRRASTF. In nucleotides, the CDR3 is TGTGCCAGCAGCAAACGAAGGGCCTCCACCTTC.